These 16 T cell receptor beta chains share one sample of origin, sequenced in a study of cytomegalovirus exposure and HLA in healthy donors. A multiplex PCR was run with 60 Vbeta primers and 13 Jbeta primers. Clones were read by immunoSEQ multiplex PCR, and TCRdb kept only the in-frame ones, dropping some. Of approximately 91,000 clones in the sample, more than 75% were seen once. The source material was PBMCs. The receptors were sampled from a man younger than 45 in good health and CMV-seropositive.

This clone was seen just once. J is TRBJ1-1 and V is TRBV30; D is perhaps TRBD1 (6 bases). Per the germline V gene, CDR1 is GTSNPN and CDR2 is SVGIG (reference sequence). V gave up 0 bases and J gave up 10 bases, with 9 bases separating them. This CDR3 has 11 amino acids. The CDR3 loop is CAWSVAGAAFF. CDR3 DNA sequence: TGTGCCTGGAGTGTAGCAGGGGCAGCTTTCTTT.

The chain recombines TRBV5-4 with TRBJ2-3, with TRBD2 matching over 7 bases. The CDR3 loop spans 16 amino acids. Losses at the gene ends were 0 bases for V and 2 bases for J; bases not matched to a gene: 6. Germline lookup yields CDR1 SGHNT and CDR2 YYREEE (reference sequence). The CDR3 loop is CASSLAGGSTTDTQYF. The DNA of the CDR3 is TGTGCCAGCAGCTTGGCCGGCGGGAGCACCACAGATACGCAGTATTTT.

The V call is TRBV10-3, the J call TRBJ1-5, with D possibly matching TRBD1 (5 bases). CDR1 and CDR2 (germline): ENHRY, SYGVKD. The V end lost 4 bases, the J end lost 7 bases, and 17 bases lay between the germline ends. The CDR3 spans 15 residues. The CDR3 DNA is TGTGCCATCAGTGGAACAGGCCAAATGGGCCAGCCCCAGCATTTT. Its translation is CAISGTGQMGQPQHF.

The gene calls are TRBV23-1 and TRBJ1-1; 7 bases line up with TRBD1. TRBV23-1 is an open reading frame whose function is uncertain. V was clipped by 2 bases and J by 2 bases; unmatched bases: 2. The CDR3 is 14 amino acids. CDR3 residues: CASSQRQGNTEAFF. The DNA of the CDR3 is TGCGCCAGCAGTCAACGACAGGGAAACACTGAAGCTTTCTTT.

The chain is built from TRBV5-4 and TRBJ2-3; the D is unclear. Trimming removed 1 base from V and 5 bases from J, with 8 bases in between. There are 13 residues in the CDR3. Germline V lookup: CDR1 SGHNT, CDR2 YYREEE (reference sequence). CDR3 amino acids: CASSLFSVDTQYF. The CDR3, as DNA: TGTGCCAGCAGCTTGTTCTCGGTAGATACGCAGTATTTT.

The chain joins TRBV6-1 to TRBJ2-5, with 8 bases lining up with TRBD1. Unmatched junction bases numbered 5, after V lost 6 bases and J lost 5 bases. The CDR3 covers 13 residues. The germline gives CDR1 MNHNS, CDR2 SASEGT. For the CDR3, the DNA is TGTGCCAGCAGGGACAGGGCGGCGGAGACCCAGTACTTC. Protein sequence: CASRDRAAETQYF.

The genes are TRBV6-6 and TRBJ1-5; D possibly corresponds to TRBD1 (6 bases). Germline loops: CDR1 MNHNY, CDR2 SVGAGI (reference sequence). Between the trimmed V and J ends, which lost 0 bases and 1 base, there was a span of 10 bases. The CDR3 covers 16 residues. The CDR3 loop is CASSYSGTLSNQPQHF. The CDR3 DNA is TGTGCCAGCAGTTACTCTGGGACACTGAGCAATCAGCCCCAGCATTTT.

This chain joins TRBV5-1 and TRBJ2-1; 9 bases map to TRBD2. The germline gives CDR1 SGHRS, CDR2 YFSETQ. V lost 1 base to trimming and J lost 9 bases; unmatched junction nucleotides: 11. This CDR3 contains 16 residues. CDR3 sequence (DNA): TGCGCCAGCAGCTTGTCTGGCGGGAGGGCCAGCGGTGAGCAGTTCTTC. This sequence encodes CASSLSGGRASGEQFF.

This clone has only a few counts. The J gene is TRBJ1-4, the V gene TRBV6-5; a possible D gene is TRBD1 (6 bases). The V gene's germline CDR1 is MNHEY and CDR2 SVGAGI. The CDR3 sequence is 15 residues long. The V end lost 2 bases, the J end lost 6 bases, and 13 bases lay between the germline ends. For the CDR3, the DNA is TGTGCCAGCAGTTACACCGGGCAGGGGTATGAAAAACTGTTTTTT. It yields the protein CASSYTGQGYEKLFF.

This clone was seen a few times. This rearrangement joins TRBV27 to TRBJ2-1; 10 bases map to TRBD1. The CDR3 is 13 residues long. Per the germline V gene, CDR1 is MNHEY and CDR2 is SMNVEV (reference sequence). For the CDR3, the DNA is TGTGCGGCCCCGGGACAGGGGAACCATGAGCAGTTCTTC. This translates into CAAPGQGNHEQFF.

This chain links TRBV10-2 with TRBJ2-3, with D perhaps TRBD1 (5 bases). The CDR3 has 15 residues. The germline gives CDR1 WSHSY, CDR2 SAAADI. Trimming shortened V by 6 bases and J by 0 bases, and 13 bases separated the two germline ends. CDR3 in amino acids: CASSPRALSTDTQYF. The CDR3 bases are TGCGCCAGCAGCCCCAGGGCACTTAGCACAGATACGCAGTATTTT.

The chain employs TRBV6-1 and TRBJ2-1; D may be TRBD2 (6 bases). Trimming pared 5 bases from V and 9 bases from J, leaving 20 bases between. CDR1 and CDR2 (germline): MNHNS, SASEGT. This CDR3 is built from 15 residues. CDR3 nucleotide sequence: TGTGCCAGCAGTCGAATGGAGCCGGGGGATGGTGAGCAGTTCTTC. Protein product: CASSRMEPGDGEQFF.

V and J are TRBV9 and TRBJ1-1, with a tentative D call TRBD1 (5 bases). Trimming took off 0 bases at V and 2 bases at J, with 11 bases between the two ends. Germline V gene sequence: CDR1 SGDLS, CDR2 YYNGEE. This CDR3 region has 15 residues. This chain's CDR3 is CASSVGGRGNTEAFF. CDR3 nucleotides: TGTGCCAGCAGCGTAGGAGGAAGGGGAAACACTGAAGCTTTCTTT.

V is TRBV2 and J is TRBJ2-1; 14 bases are shared with TRBD2. Germline V gene sequence: CDR1 SNHLY, CDR2 FYNNEI. V shed 6 bases and J 8 bases; nucleotides not matched to a gene: 6. The CDR3 is 15 residues long. CDR3 sequence reads: CASSPTSGRGDEQFF. For the CDR3, the DNA is TGTGCCAGCAGCCCGACTAGCGGGAGGGGCGATGAGCAGTTCTTC. The full variable domain, completed using reference TRBV2 and TRBJ2-1, is EPEVTQTPSHQVTQMGQEVILRCVPISNHLYFYWYRQILGQKVEFLVSFYNNEISEKSEIFDDQFSVERPDGSNFTLKIRSTKLEDSAMYFCASSPTSGRGDEQFFGPGTRLTVL.

The chain joins TRBV19 to TRBJ2-4; D gene uncertain. Trimming shortened V by 6 bases and J by 8 bases, and 17 bases separated the two germline ends. This CDR3 comprises 14 residues. Germline V gene data show CDR1 as LNHDA and CDR2 as SQIVND (reference sequence). The CDR3 reads CASRPPGDLHIQYF. The CDR3 DNA is TGTGCCAGTAGGCCGCCCGGTGATCTGCACATTCAGTACTTC.

The chain uses TRBV4-1 and TRBJ2-5; 9 bases agree with TRBD1. Unmatched junction bases numbered 6, after V lost 2 bases and J lost 2 bases. The germline gives CDR1 MGHRA, CDR2 YSYEKL. The CDR3 totals 16 residues. The CDR3 protein is CASSQTLTGGQETQYF. The CDR3 coding sequence is TGCGCCAGCAGCCAAACACTGACAGGGGGGCAAGAGACCCAGTACTTC.